This T cell receptor (beta chain) was sequenced during a study of response to subunit inactivated influenza vaccine. This CDR3 has 15 amino acids. Per the germline V gene, CDR1 is SNHLY and CDR2 is FYNNEI. Trimming took 6 bases from V and 0 from J; bases not matched to a gene: 4. TCRdb re-derived calls from the RT-PCR reads in MiXCR, one entry per CDR3 protein. The data contain roughly 620,000 distinct CDR3 sequences, about 11% of them singletons. These data were also reused for a study on T cells expressing NK-cell markers. That investigation notes: It was by 5'RACE template switching with UMIs that TCR beta cDNA was made. Most of the eight sequenced donors tested HCMV-seropositive; one tested seronegative. The CD3+CD56-NKG2C+ fraction of several donors was also led by these clonotypes.

The gene calls are TRBV2 and TRBJ2-4; 8 bases fit TRBD1. The sample here was PBMCs from blood, taken on the day of vaccination. This TCR came from a middle-aged man who received an inactivated influenza vaccine. The CDR3 loop reads CASRQGDLAKNIQYF. Written as DNA, the CDR3 is TGTGCCAGCAGACAGGGGGACCTAGCCAAAAACATTCAGTACTTC.